The next 19 T cell receptor beta chains were all read from a single sample in a study of OX40 agonist ivuxolimab in advanced cancers. This table comes from immunoSEQ multiplex PCR, and its TCRdb copy is limited to in-frame clones, with some not included. The sample shows roughly 60,000 clones, about 81% of them seen only once. Specimen: CD4+ or CD8+ T cells sorted from blood, collected in a trial of the OX40 agonist ivuxolimab. The origin of the receptors is an adult with an advanced solid tumor such as melanoma, head and neck, liver or kidney cancer.

V and J are TRBV18 and TRBJ2-2, with D uncertain. Germline V lookup: CDR1 KGHSH, CDR2 LQKENI. Trimming took off 1 base at V and 5 bases at J, with 8 bases between the two ends. The CDR3 has 14 residues. The CDR3 loop is CASSPRSITGELFF. CDR3 DNA: TGTGCCAGCTCACCACGTTCTATTACCGGGGAGCTGTTTTTT.

This clone came up once. The V and J genes are TRBV30 and TRBJ1-1; D ambiguous. Germline assignment: CDR1 GTSNPN and CDR2 SVGIG (reference sequence). The CDR3 has 13 amino acids. The V and J ends lost 7 bases and 1 base respectively, with 13 bases between them. The CDR3 region is CAFSWSANTEAFF. CDR3 coding DNA: TGTGCCTTCTCGTGGTCGGCGAACACTGAAGCTTTCTTT.

This chain links TRBV6-5 with TRBJ1-1, with TRBD1 matching 9 bases. Germline V gene sequence: CDR1 MNHEY, CDR2 SVGAGI. The CDR3 covers 16 residues. V shed 3 bases and J 2 bases; nucleotides not matched to a gene: 7. The CDR3 DNA is TGTGCCAGCAGTTATGGGGGGACAGGGCCTAACACTGAAGCTTTCTTT. Its translation: CASSYGGTGPNTEAFF.

The CDR3 here is CASSQTHTNTEAFF. CDR3 nucleotides: TGTGCCAGCAGCCAAACTCATACGAACACTGAAGCTTTCTTT. The gene calls are TRBV16 and TRBJ1-1; D is undetermined. Trimming removed 2 bases at V and 1 base at J, with 8 bases between. CDR1 is KGHSY, CDR2 FQNENV, per germline. CDR3 size: 14 residues. Using reference TRBV16 and TRBJ1-1 for the parts outside the CDR3, the full variable domain is GEEVAQTPKHLVRGEGQKAKLYCAPIKGHSYVFWYQQVLKNEFKFLISFQNENVFDETGMPKERFSAKCLPNSPCSLEIQATKLEDSAVYFCASSQTHTNTEAFFGQGTRLTVV.

The chain is built from TRBV5-6 and TRBJ1-1, with 9 bases identical to TRBD1. The CDR3 consists of 14 residues. The V gene's germline CDR1 is SGHDT and CDR2 YYEEEE. V shed 4 bases, J shed 6 bases, and the junction held 7 bases outside the gene matches. This CDR3 reads CASSPGTGLPEAFF. CDR3 in DNA: TGTGCCAGCAGCCCCGGGACAGGGCTCCCTGAAGCTTTCTTT.

V and J are TRBV6-5 and TRBJ1-4, with D possibly matching TRBD1 (5 bases). The CDR3 sequence is 14 residues long. CDR1 MNHEY and CDR2 SVGAGI come from the germline V gene. V was shortened by 6 bases and J by 10 bases, with 18 bases between the two germline ends. CDR3: CASSLGREILKLFF. The CDR3 DNA reads as TGTGCCAGCAGCCTAGGCAGGGAAATCCTAAAACTGTTTTTT.

The chain has TRBV18 and TRBJ2-7, with D uncertain. The germline V gene has CDR1 KGHSH and CDR2 LQKENI. This CDR3 has 13 residues. The germline V and J ends were trimmed by 4 bases and 6 bases, with 13 bases remaining between them. The CDR3 coding sequence is TGTGCCAGCTCACGTGTTAGGTCGGGCGAGCAGTACTTC. Encoded protein: CASSRVRSGEQYF.

The chain carries TRBV30 and TRBJ2-2; 7 bases fit TRBD1. Germline assignment: CDR1 GTSNPN and CDR2 SVGIG (reference sequence). The CDR3 totals 14 residues. V dropped 4 bases and J dropped 6; count of bases not matched to a gene: 8. CDR3 coding DNA: TGTGCCTGGACAGGGGGAAGGATCGCCGGGGAGCTGTTTTTT. This gives the protein CAWTGGRIAGELFF.

The DNA of the CDR3 is TGTGCCTGTTGGAGCCCTCAGAAGACCCAGTACTTC. This gives the protein CACWSPQKTQYF. The V gene is TRBV30, the J gene TRBJ2-5; the D is unclear. CDR3 length equals 12 residues. The ends were cut back, 6 bases at V and 6 bases at J, with 14 bases in the middle. Germline V gene data show CDR1 as GTSNPN and CDR2 as SVGIG (reference sequence).

The rearrangement uses TRBV7-3 and TRBJ2-5, with 7 bases fitting TRBD1. With 2 bases clipped from V and 3 bases from J, the junction kept 0 bases outside the gene matches. Germline CDR1 SGHTA, CDR2 FQGTGA. The CDR3 is made up of 13 amino acids. The CDR3 DNA sequence: TGTGCCAGCAGCTTAGACAGGGAAGAGACCCAGTACTTC. Residues: CASSLDREETQYF.

This clone appeared a few times. The chain joins TRBV7-9 to TRBJ1-1; perhaps TRBD1 as D (5 bases). The CDR3 loop spans 13 amino acids. Germline values: CDR1 SEHNR, CDR2 FQNEAQ (reference sequence). V lost 5 bases and J lost 3, with 10 bases in between. The CDR3 DNA reads as TGTGCCAGCAGCCCTGGGGGGGACACTGAAGCTTTCTTT. Translating gives CASSPGGDTEAFF. The full variable domain, its missing parts supplied by reference TRBV7-9 and TRBJ1-1, is DTGVSQNPRHKITKRGQNVTFRCDPISEHNRLYWYRQTLGQGPEFLTYFQNEAQLEKSRLLSDRFSAERPKGSFSTLEIQRTEQGDSAMYLCASSPGGDTEAFFGQGTRLTVV.

The chain carries TRBV18 and TRBJ2-7, with 10 bases fitting TRBD1. The ends lost 3 bases at V and 3 bases at J; junction bases unmatched: 14. There are 18 residues in the CDR3. In germline, CDR1 is KGHSH, CDR2 LQKENI. The CDR3 nucleotides read TGTGCCAGCTCACCCCCGGGACCCGGACAGGGGGAGGTCTACGAGCAGTACTTC. This gives the protein CASSPPGPGQGEVYEQYF.

The DNA for the CDR3 is TGTGCCAGCAGCGGTGGACAGACAATAGAGACCCAGTACTTC. Amino acid sequence: CASSGGQTIETQYF. V and J are TRBV2 and TRBJ2-5; a weak D match, TRBD1 (6 bases). Trimming stripped 6 bases from V and 4 bases from J, with 15 bases between. CDR1 is SNHLY, CDR2 FYNNEI, per germline. CDR3 size: 14 residues.

This clone has only one observation. The V and J genes are TRBV11-2 and TRBJ1-3, with TRBD1 as a possible D gene (6 bases). The CDR3 is made up of 18 amino acids. V was cut by 5 bases and J by 4 bases, with 24 bases left in between. The germline V gene has CDR1 SGHAT and CDR2 FQNNGV. The CDR3: CASSLTFATGGWGNTIYF. In nucleotides, the CDR3 is TGTGCCAGCAGCCTTACCTTTGCGACAGGCGGTTGGGGAAACACCATATATTTT.

The chain carries TRBV6-5 and TRBJ1-4; D not certain. Germline V lookup: CDR1 MNHEY, CDR2 SVGAGI. Trimming pared 6 bases from V and 5 bases from J, leaving 13 bases between. The CDR3 covers 14 residues. DNA of the CDR3: TGTGCCAGCAGCGGGCTGCAAGCCAATGAAAAACTGTTTTTT. This sequence encodes CASSGLQANEKLFF.

The DNA for the CDR3 is TGTGCCAGCAGCTTAATGGGACCCATGAACACTGAAGCTTTCTTT. This sequence encodes CASSLMGPMNTEAFF. The chain couples TRBV7-9 to TRBJ1-1, with D possibly being TRBD1 (5 bases). Per the germline V gene, CDR1 is SEHNR and CDR2 is FQNEAQ (reference sequence). Trimming took 2 bases from V and 0 from J, leaving 10 bases between them. The CDR3 sequence is 15 residues long.

This clone was observed a handful of times. The junction shows a germline mismatch at one end, possibly a read error. The chain carries TRBV7-7 and TRBJ2-7; D tentatively reads TRBD1 or TRBD2 (5 bases each). This CDR3 is built from 13 residues. Germline CDR1 is SSHAT and CDR2 is FNYEAQ (reference sequence). CDR3: CASSLGTGYEQYF. The CDR3 nucleotides are TGTGCTAGCAGCTTGGGGACGGGCTACGAGCAGTACTTC. The entire variable domain, with the rest obtained from reference TRBV7-7 and TRBJ2-7, is as follows: GAGVSQSPRYKVTKRGQDVTLRCDPISSHATLYWYQQALGQGPEFLTYFNYEAQPDKSGLPSDRFSAERPEGSISTLTIQRTEQRDSAMYRCASSLGTGYEQYFGPGTRLTVT.

The chain has TRBV6-1 and TRBJ2-7; 9 nucleotides line up with TRBD1. The V gene end was trimmed by 7 bases and the J gene end by 4 bases; junction bases not matched to a gene: 8. Germline values: CDR1 MNHNS, CDR2 SASEGT. This CDR3 spans 14 amino acids. The CDR3 nucleotides read TGTGCCAGCACTCCCGGACAGGGGCGATACGAGCAGTACTTC. It specifies CASTPGQGRYEQYF.

This clone came up once. The V call is TRBV6-5, the J call TRBJ2-5; unclear D gene. Looked up from germline, CDR1 is MNHEY and CDR2 is SVGAGI. V dropped 6 bases and J dropped 5 bases, with 4 bases sitting between them. The CDR3 covers 10 residues. The CDR3 DNA follows: TGTGCCAGCAGATTTGAGACCCAGTACTTC. It yields the protein CASRFETQYF.